This T cell receptor (beta chain) appears in the sequencing data of a study of blood T cell repertoires in COVID-19. The CDR3 has 13 amino acids. Germline loops: CDR1 SGHVS, CDR2 FNYEAQ. Trimming pared 5 bases from V and 7 bases from J, leaving 15 bases between. Here immunoSEQ multiplex PCR was the method, and the copy in TCRdb shows in-frame clones only, minus some. The data show 250,000 or so clones, about 89% seen once. Source material: peripheral blood. The V gene is TRBV7-6, the J gene TRBJ2-7; no firm D call. The source of this sequence is a man aged 35 to 55 with active or convalescent COVID-19. The CDR3 protein is CASSPSNVGEQYF. CDR3 sequence (DNA): TGTGCCAGCAGCCCGAGCAACGTCGGGGAGCAGTACTTC.